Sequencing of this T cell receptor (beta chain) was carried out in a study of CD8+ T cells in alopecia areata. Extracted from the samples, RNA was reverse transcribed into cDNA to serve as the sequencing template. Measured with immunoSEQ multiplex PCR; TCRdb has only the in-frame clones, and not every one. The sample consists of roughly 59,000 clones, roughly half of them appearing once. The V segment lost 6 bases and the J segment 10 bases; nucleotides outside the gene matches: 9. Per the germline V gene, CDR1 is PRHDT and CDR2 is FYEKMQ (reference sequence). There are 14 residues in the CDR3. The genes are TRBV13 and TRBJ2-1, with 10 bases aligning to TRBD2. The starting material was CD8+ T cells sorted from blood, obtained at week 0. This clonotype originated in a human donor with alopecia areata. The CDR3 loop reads CASSSPGLAQEQFF. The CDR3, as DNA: TGTGCCAGCAGTTCTCCGGGACTAGCGCAGGAGCAGTTCTTC.